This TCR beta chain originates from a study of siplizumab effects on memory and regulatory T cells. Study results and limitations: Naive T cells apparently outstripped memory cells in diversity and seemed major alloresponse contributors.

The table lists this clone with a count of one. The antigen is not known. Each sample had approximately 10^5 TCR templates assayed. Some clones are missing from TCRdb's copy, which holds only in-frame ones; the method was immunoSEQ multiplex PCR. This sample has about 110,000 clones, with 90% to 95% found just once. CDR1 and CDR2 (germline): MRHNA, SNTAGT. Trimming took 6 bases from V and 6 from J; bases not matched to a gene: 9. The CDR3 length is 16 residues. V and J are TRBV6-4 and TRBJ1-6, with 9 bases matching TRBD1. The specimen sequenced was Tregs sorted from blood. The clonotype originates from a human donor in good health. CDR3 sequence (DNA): TGTGCCAGCAGCAAACTGGGACAGGGATTTAATTCACCCCTCCACTTT. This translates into CASSKLGQGFNSPLHF.